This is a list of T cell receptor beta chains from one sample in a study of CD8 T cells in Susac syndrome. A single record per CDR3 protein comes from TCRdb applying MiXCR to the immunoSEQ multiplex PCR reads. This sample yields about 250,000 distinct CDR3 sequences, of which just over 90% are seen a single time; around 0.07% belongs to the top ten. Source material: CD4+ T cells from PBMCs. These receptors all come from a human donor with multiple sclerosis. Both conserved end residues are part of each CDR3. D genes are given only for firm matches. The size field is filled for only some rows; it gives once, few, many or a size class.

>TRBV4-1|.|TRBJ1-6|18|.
TGCGCCAGCAGCCAAAGTCCGAGGAGGGTCTCCTATAATTCACCCCTCCACTTT
CASSQSPRRVSYNSPLHF
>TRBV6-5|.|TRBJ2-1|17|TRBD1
TGTGCCAGCAGCTTCCTCTCGGGACAGGGAAAGATCGCTAGCAGTTTCTTC
CASSFLSGQGKIASSFF
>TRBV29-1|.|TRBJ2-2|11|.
TGCAGCGTTGGGCACACCGGGGAGCTGTTTTTT
CSVGHTGELFF
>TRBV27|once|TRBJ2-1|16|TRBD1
TGTGCCAGCAGTGTCACGACAGGGGGGATTGTAGGTGAGCAGTTCTTC
CASSVTTGGIVGEQFF
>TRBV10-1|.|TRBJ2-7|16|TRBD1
TGCGCCAGCAGTGTCGGACAGGAGGATAGCTCCTACGAGCAGTACTTC
CASSVGQEDSSYEQYF
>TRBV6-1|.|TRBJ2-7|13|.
TGTGCCAGCAGCTCTGCCCCCCAGGGCGAGCAGTACTTC
CASSSAPQGEQYF
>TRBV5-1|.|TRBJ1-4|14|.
TGCGCCAGCAGCTTGGACACAGCTAATGAAAAACTGTTTTTT
CASSLDTANEKLFF
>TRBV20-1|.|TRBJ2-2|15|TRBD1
TGCAGTGCTAGGAGACAGGGGGCGAGGACCGGGGAGCTGTTTTTT
CSARRQGARTGELFF
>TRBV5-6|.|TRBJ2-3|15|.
TGTGCCAGCAGCTTAGTACAGGGTCTCGCAGATACGCAGTATTTT
CASSLVQGLADTQYF
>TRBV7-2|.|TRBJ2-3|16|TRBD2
TGTGCCAGCAGCCTTTCTAGCGGGAGTCGCACAGATACGCAGTATTTT
CASSLSSGSRTDTQYF
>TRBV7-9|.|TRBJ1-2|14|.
TGTGCCAGCAGCTTAGTAACCGGGCAGCATGGCTACACCTTC
CASSLVTGQHGYTF
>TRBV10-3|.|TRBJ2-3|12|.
TGTGCCATCAGGGCGGACACAGATACGCAGTATTTT
CAIRADTDTQYF
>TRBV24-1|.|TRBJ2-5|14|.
TGTGCCACCAGTGACCCTGGACAAATGGAGACCCAGTACTTC
CATSDPGQMETQYF